The 8 T cell receptor beta chains in this list originate from one sample, sequenced in a study of metastatic and nonmetastatic thyroid tumors (dated by TCRdb to about 2020). No treatment had been received by any patient before thyroid surgery. Libraries were constructed by PCR. Sequencer: Illumina HiSeq 4000. The raw public reads went through TCRdb reprocessing: fastp at Q25, MiXCR clone calling, in-frame beta chains kept. The sample records about 35,000 clones, roughly a fifth of which are singletons. 15% to 20% of the sample is taken by the ten largest. Sequenced material: blood. Receptors originate from a female donor with papillary thyroid cancer or a benign thyroid nodule (not recorded which). Some clones in this sample may be carry-over from other donors' samples.

This clone was detected many times. The CDR3 here is CASNSLLMTGANVLTF. DNA of the CDR3: TGTGCCAGTAACTCCCTCCTCATGACTGGGGCCAACGTCCTGACTTTC. This rearrangement joins TRBV19 to TRBJ2-6, with D uncertain. Between the trimmed V and J ends, which lost 7 bases and 2 bases, there was a span of 15 bases. The CDR3 runs to 16 residues. CDR1 LNHDA and CDR2 SQIVND come from the germline V gene (reference sequence).

This clone showed up many times. This sample also contains other DNA sequences that code for the same CDR3. The chain recombines TRBV7-2 with TRBJ2-7; D gene unclear. Germline V gene data show CDR1 as SGHTA and CDR2 as FQGNSA. The CDR3 length is 12 residues. Trimming took 5 bases from V and 4 from J, leaving 9 bases between them. The CDR3 region has the DNA TGTGCCAGCAGCGTGAATGTGTACGAGCAGTACTTC. It translates to CASSVNVYEQYF. Drawing the rest from reference TRBV7-2 and TRBJ2-7, the complete variable domain is GAGVSQSPSNKVTEKGKDVELRCDPISGHTALYWYRQSLGQGLEFLIYFQGNSAPDKSGLPSDRFSAERTGGSVSTLTIQRTQQEDSAVYLCASSVNVYEQYFGPGTRLTVT.

This clone was picked up many times. This chain connects TRBV20-1 to TRBJ1-4; no firm D call. This CDR3 is 13 amino acids long. V shed 2 bases and J shed 6 bases, with 10 bases lying between them. Germline V gene sequence: CDR1 DFQATT, CDR2 SNEGSKA (reference sequence). The DNA of the CDR3 is TGCAGTGCTAGACTCCTAATTGATGAAAAACTGTTTTTT. Its protein product is CSARLLIDEKLFF.

This clone was seen ten or more times. V gene TRBV7-2 combines with J gene TRBJ2-1; no firm D call. The germline V gene has CDR1 SGHTA and CDR2 FQGNSA. The CDR3 runs 12 residues. V lost 6 bases and J 5 bases, leaving 8 bases between the germline ends. The DNA of the CDR3 is TGTGCCAGCAGACCGCGTAACAATGAGCAGTTCTTC. Its translation is CASRPRNNEQFF.

This clone was seen repeatedly, ten times or more. This sequence joins TRBV9 and TRBJ1-1, with 9 bases identical to TRBD1. CDR3 length: 12 amino acids. CDR1 is SGDLS and CDR2 is YYNGEE in the germline V gene. V was pared by 10 bases and J by 1 base, with 2 bases of the junction left unmatched. In nucleotides, the CDR3 is TGTGCCTCACAGGGGGCGAACACTGAAGCTTTCTTT. This codes for CASQGANTEAFF. Complete variable domain (other parts from reference TRBV9 and TRBJ1-1): DSGVTQTPKHLITATGQRVTLRCSPRSGDLSVYWYQQSLDQGLQFLIQYYNGEERAKGNILERFSAQQFPDLHSELNLSSLELGDSALYFCASQGANTEAFFGQGTRLTVV.

The V and J genes are TRBV5-8 and TRBJ2-1, with D hard to call. Trimming took off 4 bases at V and 7 bases at J, with 12 bases between the two ends. Germline V CDR1 and CDR2: SGHTS, YDEGEE. The CDR3 covers 13 residues. Here the CDR3 DNA reads TGTGCCAGCAGCCCGGATATTCTTAATGAGCAGTTCTTC. Translation: CASSPDILNEQFF.

Within the sample, this clone is medium-sized. The V call is TRBV6-5, the J call TRBJ1-2; weak D call: TRBD1 (5 bases). The V and J ends lost 1 base and 0 bases respectively, with 9 bases between them. Germline lookup yields CDR1 MNHEY and CDR2 SVGAGI. The CDR3 is 15 amino acids. The CDR3 bases are TGTGCCAGCAGTTACTTGGGGGGAGCTAACTATGGCTACACCTTC. As protein: CASSYLGGANYGYTF.

There are many counts of this clone. This chain connects TRBV6-4 to TRBJ2-1, with 12 bases identical to TRBD1. With V trimmed by 2 bases and J by 6 bases, 2 bases remained unmatched. This CDR3 is built from 15 residues. The germline gives CDR1 MRHNA, CDR2 SNTAGT. CDR3 DNA sequence: TGTGCCAGCAGTGACCAGGGACAGGGGGCCAATGAGCAGTTCTTC. Protein: CASSDQGQGANEQFF.